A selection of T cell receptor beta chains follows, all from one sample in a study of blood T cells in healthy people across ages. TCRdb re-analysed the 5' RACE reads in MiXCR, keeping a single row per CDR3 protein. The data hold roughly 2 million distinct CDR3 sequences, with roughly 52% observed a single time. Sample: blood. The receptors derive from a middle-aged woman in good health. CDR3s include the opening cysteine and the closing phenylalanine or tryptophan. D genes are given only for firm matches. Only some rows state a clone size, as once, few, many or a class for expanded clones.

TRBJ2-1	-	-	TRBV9	CASGTSGNEQFF	TGTGCCAGCGGGACTTCGGGGAATGAGCAGTTCTTC
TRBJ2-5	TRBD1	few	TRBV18	CASSPDRGPQETQYF	TGTGCCAGCTCACCGGACAGGGGCCCACAAGAGACCCAGTACTTC
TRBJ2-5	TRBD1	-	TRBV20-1	CSAPPQGQPKETQYF	TGCAGTGCGCCACCCCAGGGACAGCCCAAAGAGACCCAGTACTTC
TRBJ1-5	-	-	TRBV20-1	CSASIVWEGRQGNQPQHF	TGCAGTGCTAGTATCGTTTGGGAGGGCCGGCAGGGTAATCAGCCCCAGCATTTT
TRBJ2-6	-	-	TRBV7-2	CASSLDGHGANVLTF	TGTGCCAGCAGCTTAGACGGCCATGGGGCCAACGTCCTGACTTTC
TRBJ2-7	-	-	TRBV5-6	CASSLVAIREQYF	TGTGCCAGCAGCTTGGTAGCGATTCGCGAGCAGTACTTC
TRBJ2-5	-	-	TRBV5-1	CASSLDSFGETQYF	TGCGCCAGCAGCTTGGACAGCTTCGGGGAGACCCAGTACTTC
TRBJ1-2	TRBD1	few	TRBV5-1	CASSKTGQGYGYTF	TGCGCCAGCAGCAAGACGGGACAGGGGTACGGCTACACCTTC
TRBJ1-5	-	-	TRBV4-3	CASSQDQRQPQHF	TGCGCCAGCAGCCAAGATCAGAGGCAGCCCCAGCATTTT
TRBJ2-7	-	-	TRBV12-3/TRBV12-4	CASSLSPRSSYEQYF	TGTGCCAGCAGTCTCAGTCCCCGGAGCTCCTACGAGCAGTACTTC
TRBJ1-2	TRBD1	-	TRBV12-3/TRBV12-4	CASSPVDREGYTF	TGTGCCAGCAGCCCCGTGGACAGGGAAGGCTACACCTTC
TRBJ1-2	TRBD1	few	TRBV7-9	CASSPGQAFGYTF	TGTGCCAGCAGCCCTGGACAGGCCTTTGGCTACACCTTC
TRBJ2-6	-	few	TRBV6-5	CASRKSSGANVLTF	TGTGCCAGCAGAAAGAGCTCTGGGGCCAACGTCCTGACTTTC
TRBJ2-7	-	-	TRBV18	CASPPNSLLNGQYF	TGTGCCAGCCCACCAAACAGTCTCCTCAATGGGCAGTACTTC
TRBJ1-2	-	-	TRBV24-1	CATRRGPDYGYTF	TGTGCCACCCGTCGGGGGCCCGACTATGGCTACACCTTC
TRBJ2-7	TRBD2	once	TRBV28	CASSSGLAEGFYEQYF	TGTGCCAGCAGTTCTGGACTAGCGGAGGGGTTCTACGAGCAGTACTTC
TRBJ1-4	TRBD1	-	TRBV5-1	CASMEGANEKLFF	TGCGCCAGCATGGAGGGGGCGAATGAAAAACTGTTTTTT
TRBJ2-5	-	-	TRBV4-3	CTSSQDPTNTETQYF	TGCACCAGCAGCCAAGATCCGACGAATACGGAGACCCAGTACTTC
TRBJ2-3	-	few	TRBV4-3	CASSPSTADTQYF	TGCGCCAGCAGCCCCTCGACCGCAGATACGCAGTATTTT
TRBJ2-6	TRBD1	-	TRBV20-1	CSATPGTGIAGANVLTF	TGCAGTGCTACCCCAGGGACAGGGATCGCTGGGGCCAACGTCCTGACTTTC
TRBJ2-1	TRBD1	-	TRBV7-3	CASSQGVGPEQFF	TGTGCCAGCAGCCAGGGGGTTGGTCCTGAGCAGTTCTTC
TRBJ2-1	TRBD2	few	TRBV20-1	CSARDIASGRVYNEQFF	TGCAGTGCTAGAGATATAGCTAGCGGGAGGGTCTACAATGAGCAGTTCTTC
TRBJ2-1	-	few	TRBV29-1	CSVVDTGRYNEQFF	TGCAGCGTTGTAGATACAGGCCGATACAATGAGCAGTTCTTC
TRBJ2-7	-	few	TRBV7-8	CASSLILSYEQYF	TGTGCCAGCAGCTTAATCCTCTCCTACGAGCAGTACTTC
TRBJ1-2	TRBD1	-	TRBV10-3	CATRTGAYGYTF	TGTGCCACTAGGACAGGGGCGTATGGCTACACCTTC